These 20 T cell receptor beta chains came from one sample sequenced in a study of OX40 agonist ivuxolimab in advanced cancers. Assay used: immunoSEQ multiplex PCR; TCRdb lists only in-frame clones, some missing. The sample lists roughly 48,000 clones; less than 85% were seen once. The source was CD4+ or CD8+ T cells sorted from blood, collected in a trial of the OX40 agonist ivuxolimab. The receptors originated from an adult with an advanced solid tumor such as melanoma, head and neck, liver or kidney cancer.

The rearrangement joins TRBV10-3 to TRBJ2-1, with 11 bases identical to TRBD2. CDR3 length: 16 amino acids. CDR1 and CDR2 (germline): ENHRY, SYGVKD. Losses at the gene ends were 0 bases for V and 7 bases for J; bases not matched to a gene: 5. The CDR3 DNA follows: TGTGCCATCAGTGAGTCGCCTAGCGGGAGGATGAATGAGCAGTTCTTC. This gives the protein CAISESPSGRMNEQFF.

This chain joins TRBV19 and TRBJ1-2, with 11 bases lining up with TRBD1. Germline V lookup: CDR1 LNHDA, CDR2 SQIVND (reference sequence). V shed 8 bases and J 7 bases; nucleotides not matched to a gene: 6. This CDR3 is built from 13 residues. CDR3 DNA sequence: TGTGCCAGTGAGGACAGGGGGCGCGGTGGCTACACCTTC. This gives the protein CASEDRGRGGYTF.

The chain combines TRBV11-2 with TRBJ1-6; a weak D match, TRBD1 (5 bases). V gave up 2 bases and J gave up 11 bases, with 13 bases separating them. The CDR3 is 14 residues long. Germline assignment: CDR1 SGHAT and CDR2 FQNNGV. CDR3 coding DNA: TGTGCCAGCAGCTTACAGGGTGTAGGGCCACCCCTCCACTTT. It specifies CASSLQGVGPPLHF.

The rearrangement links TRBV7-3 to TRBJ1-1, with D tentatively TRBD1 (6 bases). The germline CDR1 and CDR2 sequences are SGHTA and FQGTGA. The CDR3 is 16 amino acids. Deletions cut 7 bases from V and 8 bases from J, with 26 bases between. The CDR3 region is CASTPSIAGDRVEAFF. CDR3 DNA: TGTGCCAGCACCCCGTCGATCGCAGGGGATAGAGTAGAAGCTTTCTTT.

J is TRBJ1-6 and V is TRBV6-5; weak D call: TRBD1 (6 bases). This CDR3 is built from 12 residues. Germline CDR1 MNHEY, CDR2 SVGAGI. Trimming took 5 bases from V and 10 from J, leaving 9 bases between them. CDR3 coding DNA: TGTGCCAGCAGTACAGGGTTATCACCCCTCCACTTT. It codes for CASSTGLSPLHF.

The chain carries TRBV7-2 and TRBJ1-1; D is ambiguous. Germline V gene data show CDR1 as SGHTA and CDR2 as FQGNSA. The CDR3 runs 14 residues. Deletions cut 5 bases from V and 7 bases from J, with 17 bases between. This CDR3 is CASSEHQSEVEAFF. CDR3 nucleotide sequence: TGTGCCAGCAGCGAACATCAAAGCGAGGTTGAAGCTTTCTTT. Combining the CDR3 with reference TRBV7-2 and TRBJ1-1 gives the whole variable domain GAGVSQSPSNKVTEKGKDVELRCDPISGHTALYWYRQSLGQGLEFLIYFQGNSAPDKSGLPSDRFSAERTGGSVSTLTIQRTQQEDSAVYLCASSEHQSEVEAFFGQGTRLTVV.

The chain links TRBV6-5 to TRBJ2-2; D gene unclear. The CDR3 sequence is 14 residues long. V was pared by 1 base and J by 5 bases, with 8 bases between. Germline CDR1 reads MNHEY; CDR2 reads SVGAGI. The CDR3 reads CASSYWVSTGELFF. The CDR3 DNA sequence: TGTGCCAGCAGTTACTGGGTTTCGACCGGGGAGCTGTTTTTT.

The chain is built from TRBV30 and TRBJ2-5, with 10 bases that match TRBD2. The CDR3 has 16 amino acids. V lost 0 bases to trimming and J lost 5 bases; unmatched junction nucleotides: 9. Germline V gene sequence: CDR1 GTSNPN, CDR2 SVGIG (reference sequence). The CDR3 region is CAWSVGSGGTAETQYF. The CDR3 DNA sequence: TGTGCCTGGAGTGTCGGTAGCGGGGGGACGGCGGAGACCCAGTACTTC.

This chain joins TRBV7-2 and TRBJ1-6, with D uncertain. CDR1 is SGHTA and CDR2 is FQGNSA in the germline V gene. CDR3 length equals 15 residues. Trimming left V 5 bases short and J 7 bases short, with 15 bases between. CDR3 DNA: TGTGCCAGCAGCCCCAACCCCCGAGGCAATTCACCCCTCCACTTT. Its translation is CASSPNPRGNSPLHF.

This clone was seen just once. The chain joins TRBV5-8 to TRBJ2-7, with 9 bases lining up with TRBD1. Germline V gene data show CDR1 as SGHTS and CDR2 as YDEGEE. J gave up 6 bases and V 4 bases, and 8 bases lay outside the gene matches. This CDR3 is 14 amino acids long. CDR3: CASSPWTGESEQYF. The CDR3 nucleotides read TGTGCCAGCAGCCCCTGGACAGGGGAGAGCGAGCAGTACTTC.

V gene TRBV11-2 combines with J gene TRBJ2-1, with 9 bases fitting TRBD2. The CDR3 covers 15 residues. J was trimmed by 9 bases and V by 4 bases; bases with no gene match: 10. In germline, CDR1 is SGHAT, CDR2 FQNNGV. The CDR3 sequence: CASSSMASGNSEQFF. In DNA form, the CDR3 reads TGTGCCAGCAGCTCGATGGCTAGCGGGAACAGTGAGCAGTTCTTC.

The V call is TRBV7-8, the J call TRBJ1-5, with D perhaps matching TRBD1 (5 bases). This CDR3 has 20 residues. The germline V gene has CDR1 SGHVS and CDR2 FQNEAQ. Trimming took off 0 bases at V and 2 bases at J, with 23 bases between the two ends. The CDR3 DNA reads as TGTGCCAGCAGCTTAGCCTCAGCACAAAGGACATCCCGGGGCAATCAGCCCCAGCATTTT. It specifies CASSLASAQRTSRGNQPQHF.

The chain uses TRBV5-1 and TRBJ2-6; maybe TRBD1 (7 bases). V lost 4 bases and J 1 base, leaving 12 bases between the germline ends. CDR3 length: 16 amino acids. Germline CDR1 and CDR2: SGHRS and YFSETQ. The CDR3 is CASSPAGGSGANVLTF. CDR3 in DNA: TGCGCCAGCAGCCCGGCAGGGGGGTCTGGGGCCAACGTCCTGACTTTC.

The rearrangement uses TRBV18 and TRBJ2-7, with 12 bases that match TRBD1. The CDR3 runs to 15 residues. From germline, CDR1 is KGHSH and CDR2 LQKENI. V was clipped by 2 bases and J by 3 bases; unmatched bases: 2. CDR3 amino acids: CASSPGTGGFYEQYF. CDR3 DNA: TGTGCCAGCTCACCAGGGACAGGGGGCTTCTACGAGCAGTACTTC.

The table lists this clone with a few counts. CDR3 loop: CASSHRGTGEKLFF. The CDR3 DNA reads TGTGCCAGCAGTCACAGGGGAACGGGTGAAAAACTGTTTTTT. The chain combines TRBV28 with TRBJ1-4, with TRBD1 identical over 7 bases. V was clipped by 5 bases and J by 7 bases; unmatched bases: 7. CDR3 length equals 14 residues. Germline CDR1 MDHEN, CDR2 SYDVKM.

The J gene is TRBJ1-1, the V gene TRBV5-1, with TRBD1 matching over 7 bases. CDR3 length equals 15 residues. The germline V gene has CDR1 SGHRS and CDR2 YFSETQ. V shed 4 bases and J 5 bases; nucleotides not matched to a gene: 11. CDR3 residues: CASSPRRDRDTEAFF. CDR3 DNA: TGCGCCAGCAGCCCCCGGCGGGACAGAGATACTGAAGCTTTCTTT.

V and J are TRBV6-1 and TRBJ2-7; D is uncertain. This CDR3 is 15 amino acids long. Trimming pared 2 bases from V and 2 bases from J, leaving 13 bases between. The germline gives CDR1 MNHNS, CDR2 SASEGT. CDR3 nucleotides: TGTGCCAGCAGTGAATGGGGTTTGCAAGCCTACGAGCAGTACTTC. Its translation: CASSEWGLQAYEQYF.

The rearrangement uses TRBV7-3 and TRBJ1-2, with D uncertain. Germline assignment: CDR1 SGHTA and CDR2 FQGTGA. The CDR3 length is 13 residues. Trimming removed 2 bases from V and 3 bases from J, with 7 bases in between. The CDR3 DNA reads TGTGCCAGCAGCTTAGGAGGAGACTATGGCTACACCTTC. Amino acid sequence: CASSLGGDYGYTF.

The chain has TRBV11-2 and TRBJ1-1; 7 bases match TRBD1. Trimming removed 5 bases from V and 9 bases from J; junction bases left unmatched: 6. This CDR3 region has 12 residues. Germline values: CDR1 SGHAT, CDR2 FQNNGV. CDR3 loop: CASSVQGRQAFF. CDR3 DNA: TGTGCCAGCAGCGTACAGGGGAGACAAGCTTTCTTT.

This clone showed up just a few times. The chain recombines TRBV2 with TRBJ1-5, with TRBD1 matching 7 bases. CDR3 size: 15 residues. V dropped 4 bases and J dropped 2; count of bases not matched to a gene: 5. Germline V gives CDR1 SNHLY, CDR2 FYNNEI. CDR3 sequence (DNA): TGTGCCAGCAGTGTAGGGGGCGTCGGCAATCAGCCCCAGCATTTT. This gives the protein CASSVGGVGNQPQHF.